Each of the 24 T cell receptor beta chains below was sequenced from the same sample in a study of shared clonotypes between healthy human individuals. Libraries were prepared by immunoSEQ multiplex PCR; TCRdb keeps only in-frame clonotypes and omits some of them. The table lists under 2.5 million clones, roughly 92% of them singletons. Sequenced: naive CD4+ T cells from PBMCs. The subset here: CD45RA+ positively selected. The receptors shown here come from a man between 18 and 35 years old in good health. Some clones in this sample may be carry-over from other donors' samples.

The chain carries TRBV6-5 and TRBJ2-7, with TRBD2 matching over 9 bases. From germline, CDR1 is MNHEY and CDR2 SVGAGI. The ends lost 5 bases at V and 6 bases at J; junction bases unmatched: 8. CDR3 length: 14 residues. The CDR3, as DNA: TGTGCCAGCAGTGCTACCGGGACTAGCCCCGAGCAGTACTTC. Residues: CASSATGTSPEQYF.

The table lists this clone with a few counts. Other nucleotide sequences in the sample specify the same CDR3. The chain has TRBV18 and TRBJ2-7; 12 bases fit TRBD1. The germline gives CDR1 KGHSH, CDR2 LQKENI. The CDR3 totals 15 residues. The trim removed 2 bases at V and 2 bases at J, leaving 1 base unmatched. As DNA, the CDR3 is TGTGCCAGCTCACCAGGGACAGGGGGCGCCTACGAGCAGTACTTC. Amino acids: CASSPGTGGAYEQYF.

The chain employs TRBV4-1 and TRBJ2-2, with D hard to call. The CDR3 has 17 amino acids. V was cut by 0 bases and J by 6 bases, with 17 bases left in between. Germline assignment: CDR1 MGHRA and CDR2 YSYEKL. The CDR3: CASSQETRLAVPGELFF. CDR3 nucleotide sequence: TGCGCCAGCAGCCAAGAGACCAGGTTGGCCGTCCCCGGGGAGCTGTTTTTT.

V is TRBV6-1 and J is TRBJ1-5; TRBD1 is a possible D gene (5 bases). Trimming pared 1 base from V and 3 bases from J, leaving 16 bases between. From germline, CDR1 is MNHNS and CDR2 SASEGT. The CDR3 has 17 residues. The CDR3 spells CASSEGWAGTSNQPQHF. As DNA, the CDR3 is TGTGCCAGCAGTGAAGGCTGGGCGGGGACGTCCAATCAGCCCCAGCATTTT.

CDR3 in amino acids: CASSLWPGRDTIYNEQFF. The CDR3 DNA follows: TGTGCCAGCAGCTTGTGGCCCGGTAGGGACACTATTTACAATGAGCAGTTCTTC. The chain is built from TRBV7-3 and TRBJ2-1; D possibly corresponds to TRBD1 (6 bases). CDR3 length: 18 residues. Trimming removed 3 bases from V and 4 bases from J, with 22 bases in between. The germline CDR1 and CDR2 sequences are SGHTA and FQGTGA. Complete variable domain (other parts from reference TRBV7-3 and TRBJ2-1): GAGVSQTPSNKVTEKGKYVELRCDPISGHTALYWYRQSLGQGPEFLIYFQGTGAADDSGLPNDRFFAVRPEGSVSTLKIQRTERGDSAVYLCASSLWPGRDTIYNEQFFGPGTRLTVL.

The chain is built from TRBV4-1 and TRBJ1-1; TRBD1 matches at 7 bases. This CDR3 has 14 residues. Germline loops: CDR1 MGHRA, CDR2 YSYEKL. The trim removed 5 bases at V and 5 bases at J, leaving 8 bases unmatched. CDR3 coding DNA: TGCGCCAGCAGCAAGGCCCAGGGGGGGACTGAAGCTTTCTTT. Its translation: CASSKAQGGTEAFF.

V is TRBV5-1 and J is TRBJ2-2, with D maybe TRBD2 (6 bases). The CDR3 loop spans 15 amino acids. The germline gives CDR1 SGHRS, CDR2 YFSETQ. Trimming shortened V by 4 bases and J by 5 bases, and 15 bases separated the two germline ends. The CDR3 spells CASSLMGGLTGELFF. The DNA for the CDR3 is TGCGCCAGCAGCCTAATGGGGGGTCTAACCGGGGAGCTGTTTTTT. The full variable domain, rest sourced from reference TRBV5-1 and TRBJ2-2, is KAGVTQTPRYLIKTRGQQVTLSCSPISGHRSVSWYQQTPGQGLQFLFEYFSETQRNKGNFPGRFSGRQFSNSRSEMNVSTLELGDSALYLCASSLMGGLTGELFFGEGSRLTVL.

The chain links TRBV2 to TRBJ2-1; 8 bases are shared with TRBD1. Germline trimming cut 6 bases from V and 13 bases from J; bases unmatched to any gene: 11. There are 13 residues in the CDR3. Germline CDR1 SNHLY, CDR2 FYNNEI. CDR3 nucleotides: TGTGCCAGCAGACACGGACAGGGTCCTGCCCAGTTCTTC. Protein sequence: CASRHGQGPAQFF.

CDR3 amino acids: CAAGENYGYTF. CDR3 sequence (DNA): TGTGCCGCCGGAGAAAACTATGGCTACACCTTC. This rearrangement joins TRBV10-3 to TRBJ1-2; D gene ambiguous. Per the germline V gene, CDR1 is ENHRY and CDR2 is SYGVKD. The CDR3 loop spans 11 amino acids. V gave up 11 bases and J gave up 2 bases, with 9 bases separating them.

Of note for this clone: This same CDR3 is encoded by further DNA sequences in the sample. This chain joins TRBV5-1 and TRBJ2-1; the match to TRBD2 covers 10 bases. The CDR3 totals 16 residues. Germline CDR1 is SGHRS and CDR2 is YFSETQ. V lost 4 bases and J lost 0; bases outside the gene matches: 4. CDR3 sequence: CASSPLAGSSYNEQFF. CDR3 in DNA: TGCGCCAGCAGCCCACTAGCGGGGAGCTCCTACAATGAGCAGTTCTTC. The full variable domain, its missing parts supplied by reference TRBV5-1 and TRBJ2-1, is KAGVTQTPRYLIKTRGQQVTLSCSPISGHRSVSWYQQTPGQGLQFLFEYFSETQRNKGNFPGRFSGRQFSNSRSEMNVSTLELGDSALYLCASSPLAGSSYNEQFFGPGTRLTVL.

This chain links TRBV9 with TRBJ2-7; 8 nucleotides line up with TRBD2. Looked up from germline, CDR1 is SGDLS and CDR2 is YYNGEE. This CDR3 region has 15 residues. The V gene end was trimmed by 0 bases and the J gene end by 2 bases; junction bases not matched to a gene: 4. DNA for the CDR3: TGTGCCAGCAGCGTAGCGGGACTAGGTCCCTACGAGCAGTACTTC. Protein sequence: CASSVAGLGPYEQYF.

This chain uses TRBV2 with TRBJ1-2; no definite D call. CDR3 length equals 14 residues. V gave up 7 bases and J gave up 8 bases, with 20 bases separating them. Germline CDR1 SNHLY, CDR2 FYNNEI. CDR3 nucleotide sequence: TGTGCCAGCATGGCGATCGGGTATTCAGTCGGCTACACCTTC. Protein sequence: CASMAIGYSVGYTF.

The rearrangement joins TRBV6-1 to TRBJ1-2; D unclear. Trimming pared 4 bases from V and 5 bases from J, leaving 11 bases between. CDR3 length: 13 residues. Germline CDR1 is MNHNS and CDR2 is SASEGT. This chain's CDR3 is CASSVRRIYGYTF. The CDR3 region has the DNA TGTGCCAGCAGTGTGAGACGGATATATGGCTACACCTTC.

The genes are TRBV15 and TRBJ2-1, with 9 bases fitting TRBD2. The germline gives CDR1 LNHNV, CDR2 YYDKDF (reference sequence). The CDR3 runs to 19 residues. The junction had 18 bases not matched to a gene; V was cut back by 0 bases and J by 9 bases. CDR3 DNA: TGTGCCACCAGCAGAGATCCTCCGGGACTAGCAGGGGCTACGGTTGAGCAGTTCTTC. It translates to CATSRDPPGLAGATVEQFF.

The chain has TRBV29-1 and TRBJ2-2; D is perhaps TRBD1 (5 bases). The germline gives CDR1 SQVTM, CDR2 ANQGSEA. V was pared by 6 bases and J by 6 bases, with 14 bases between. CDR3 length: 13 amino acids. The CDR3, as DNA: TGCAGCGTCGACAGAGGCCAGGCCGGGGAGCTGTTTTTT. Its protein is CSVDRGQAGELFF.

This chain links TRBV19 with TRBJ2-1, with 9 bases lining up with TRBD2. Trimming took 9 bases from V and 8 from J; bases not matched to a gene: 11. CDR3 length: 14 residues. In germline, CDR1 is LNHDA, CDR2 SQIVND (reference sequence). CDR3 amino acids: CASHIAGERYEQFF. DNA for the CDR3: TGTGCCAGCCACATAGCGGGAGAGAGGTATGAGCAGTTCTTC.

CDR3 DNA sequence: TGTGCCAGCAGTAGCATGGACCGAGGACCGAAAAACATTCAGTACTTC. Translated, it gives CASSSMDRGPKNIQYF. This chain uses TRBV28 with TRBJ2-4; D is unclear. The CDR3 has 16 residues. Trimming took off 5 bases at V and 4 bases at J, with 18 bases between the two ends. Germline CDR1 is MDHEN and CDR2 is SYDVKM.

This rearrangement joins TRBV28 to TRBJ1-3; D is unclear. This CDR3 contains 13 residues. Per germline, CDR1 MDHEN and CDR2 SYDVKM. The ends were cut back, 5 bases at V and 5 bases at J, with 10 bases in the middle. Here the CDR3 reads CASSNRRRNTIYF. CDR3 DNA: TGTGCCAGCAGTAATCGGAGAAGAAACACCATATATTTT.

The J gene is TRBJ2-6, the V gene TRBV7-9; 7 bases align to TRBD1. The CDR3 has 17 residues. Germline V gene data show CDR1 as SEHNR and CDR2 as FQNEAQ (reference sequence). Trimming cost V 8 bases and J 0 bases; bases outside gene matches: 10. CDR3 sequence (DNA): TGTGCCAGCGGACTGACTCGACAGGGCTCTGGGGCCAACGTCCTGACTTTC. Its protein product is CASGLTRQGSGANVLTF.

J is TRBJ1-4 and V is TRBV29-1, with 9 positions matching TRBD1. Germline trimming cut 6 bases from V and 7 bases from J; bases unmatched to any gene: 9. Germline V lookup: CDR1 SQVTM, CDR2 ANQGSEA. The CDR3 has 14 amino acids. The CDR3 region is CSVYTTGGSEKLFF. The CDR3 DNA reads as TGCAGCGTGTACACGACAGGGGGAAGTGAAAAACTGTTTTTT.

The chain uses TRBV7-9 and TRBJ1-5; tentatively, D is TRBD1 (5 bases). Germline assignment: CDR1 SEHNR and CDR2 FQNEAQ (reference sequence). Trimming left V 5 bases short and J 6 bases short, with 11 bases between. There are 13 residues in the CDR3. CDR3 amino acids: CASSRDAGQPQHF. The CDR3 DNA follows: TGTGCCAGCAGCAGGGACGCCGGTCAGCCCCAGCATTTT. The entire variable domain, with the rest obtained from reference TRBV7-9 and TRBJ1-5, is as follows: DTGVSQNPRHKITKRGQNVTFRCDPISEHNRLYWYRQTLGQGPEFLTYFQNEAQLEKSRLLSDRFSAERPKGSFSTLEIQRTEQGDSAMYLCASSRDAGQPQHFGDGTRLSIL.

The genes are TRBV6-6 and TRBJ2-7, with D unclear. This CDR3 is 13 amino acids long. Trimming shortened V by 2 bases and J by 2 bases, and 7 bases separated the two germline ends. In germline, CDR1 is MNHNY, CDR2 SVGAGI (reference sequence). CDR3 coding DNA: TGTGCCAGCAGTTACGAACTTACCTACGAGCAGTACTTC. Its protein product is CASSYELTYEQYF.

This clone was observed a single time. V and J are TRBV7-2 and TRBJ2-5; D ambiguous. Between the trimmed V and J ends, which lost 5 bases and 1 base, there was a span of 11 bases. The V gene's germline CDR1 is SGHTA and CDR2 FQGNSA. There are 14 residues in the CDR3. The CDR3, as DNA: TGTGCCAGCAGCGCCGGGCGGCGCCAAGAGACCCAGTACTTC. Translation: CASSAGRRQETQYF.

The chain has TRBV5-4 and TRBJ2-7; D perhaps matches TRBD2 (6 bases). CDR3 length equals 14 residues. In germline, CDR1 is SGHNT, CDR2 YYREEE (reference sequence). V was clipped by 3 bases and J by 0 bases, with 10 bases between them. CDR3 loop: CASSSNGGSYEQYF. The CDR3, as DNA: TGTGCCAGCAGCTCGAACGGGGGCTCCTACGAGCAGTACTTC. Looking up the rest from reference TRBV5-4 and TRBJ2-7 gives the full variable domain: ETGVTQSPTHLIKTRGQQVTLRCSSQSGHNTVSWYQQALGQGPQFIFQYYREEENGRGNFPPRFSGLQFPNYSSELNVNALELDDSALYLCASSSNGGSYEQYFGPGTRLTVT.